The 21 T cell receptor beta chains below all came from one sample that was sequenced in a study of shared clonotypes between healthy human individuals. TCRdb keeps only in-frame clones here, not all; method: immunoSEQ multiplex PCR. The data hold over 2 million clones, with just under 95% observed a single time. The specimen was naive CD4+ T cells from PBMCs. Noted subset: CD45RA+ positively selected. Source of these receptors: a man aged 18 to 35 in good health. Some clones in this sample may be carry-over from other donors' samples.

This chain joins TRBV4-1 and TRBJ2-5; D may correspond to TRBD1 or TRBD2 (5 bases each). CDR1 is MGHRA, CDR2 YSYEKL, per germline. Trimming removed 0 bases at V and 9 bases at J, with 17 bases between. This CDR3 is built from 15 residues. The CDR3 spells CASSQEAAVPRAQYF. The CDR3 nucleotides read TGCGCCAGCAGCCAAGAAGCAGCGGTCCCCAGGGCCCAGTACTTC.

In nucleotides, the CDR3 is TGTGCCAGCAGCCAATCACAGGGGCGATCCTACGAGCAGTACTTC. Amino acids: CASSQSQGRSYEQYF. V usage is TRBV5-5 and J usage is TRBJ2-7; 7 bases line up with TRBD1. Unmatched junction bases numbered 8, after V lost 4 bases and J lost 1 base. CDR3 size: 15 residues. In germline, CDR1 is SGHKS, CDR2 YYEKEE (reference sequence).

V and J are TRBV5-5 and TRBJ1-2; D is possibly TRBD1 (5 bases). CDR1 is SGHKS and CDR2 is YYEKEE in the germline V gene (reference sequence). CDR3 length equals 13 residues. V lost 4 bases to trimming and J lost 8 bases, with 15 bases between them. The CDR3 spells CASSEGWVRGYTF. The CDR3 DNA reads TGTGCCAGCAGCGAGGGGTGGGTCCGCGGCTACACCTTC. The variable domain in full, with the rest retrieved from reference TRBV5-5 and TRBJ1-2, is DAGVTQSPTHLIKTRGQQVTLRCSPISGHKSVSWYQQVLGQGPQFIFQYYEKEERGRGNFPDRFSARQFPNYSSELNVNALLLGDSALYLCASSEGWVRGYTFGSGTRLTVV.

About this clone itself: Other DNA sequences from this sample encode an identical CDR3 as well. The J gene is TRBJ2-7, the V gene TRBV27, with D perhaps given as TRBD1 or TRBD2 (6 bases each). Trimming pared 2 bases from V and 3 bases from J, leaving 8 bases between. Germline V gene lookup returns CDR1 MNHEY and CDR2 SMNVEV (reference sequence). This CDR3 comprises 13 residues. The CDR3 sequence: CASSLRGLYEQYF. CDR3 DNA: TGTGCCAGCAGTTTACGGGGGCTCTACGAGCAGTACTTC.

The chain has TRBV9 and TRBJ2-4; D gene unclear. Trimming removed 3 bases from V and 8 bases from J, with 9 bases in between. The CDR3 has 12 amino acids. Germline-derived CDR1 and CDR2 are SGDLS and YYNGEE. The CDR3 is CASSGLDDIQYF. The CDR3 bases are TGTGCCAGCAGCGGCCTCGACGACATTCAGTACTTC.

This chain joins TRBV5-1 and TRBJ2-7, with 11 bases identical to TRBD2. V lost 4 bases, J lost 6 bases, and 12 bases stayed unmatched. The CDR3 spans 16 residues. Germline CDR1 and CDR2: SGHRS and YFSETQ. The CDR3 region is CASSRRLAGGLREQYF. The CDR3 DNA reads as TGCGCCAGCAGCCGGAGGCTAGCGGGAGGCCTCCGCGAGCAGTACTTC. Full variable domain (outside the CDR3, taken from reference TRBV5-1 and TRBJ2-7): KAGVTQTPRYLIKTRGQQVTLSCSPISGHRSVSWYQQTPGQGLQFLFEYFSETQRNKGNFPGRFSGRQFSNSRSEMNVSTLELGDSALYLCASSRRLAGGLREQYFGPGTRLTVT.

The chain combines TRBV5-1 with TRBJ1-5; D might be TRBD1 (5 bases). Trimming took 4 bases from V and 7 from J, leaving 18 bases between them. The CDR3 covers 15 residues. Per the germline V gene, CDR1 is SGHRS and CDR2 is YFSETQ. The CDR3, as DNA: TGCGCCAGCAGCCAACTCTCAGGGACCGGACAGCCCCAGCATTTT. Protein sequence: CASSQLSGTGQPQHF.

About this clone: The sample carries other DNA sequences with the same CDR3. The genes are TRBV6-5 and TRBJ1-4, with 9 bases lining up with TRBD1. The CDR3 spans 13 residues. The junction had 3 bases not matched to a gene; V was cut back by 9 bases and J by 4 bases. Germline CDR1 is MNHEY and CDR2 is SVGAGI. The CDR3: CASRGQGNEKLFF. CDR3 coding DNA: TGTGCCAGTAGGGGACAGGGTAATGAAAAACTGTTTTTT.

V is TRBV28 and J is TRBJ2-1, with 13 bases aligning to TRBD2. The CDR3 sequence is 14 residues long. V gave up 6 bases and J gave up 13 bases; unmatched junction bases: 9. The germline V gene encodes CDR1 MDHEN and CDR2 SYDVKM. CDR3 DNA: TGTGCCAGCAGCCTCGGACTAGCGGGAGCCCTCCAGTTCTTC. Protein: CASSLGLAGALQFF.

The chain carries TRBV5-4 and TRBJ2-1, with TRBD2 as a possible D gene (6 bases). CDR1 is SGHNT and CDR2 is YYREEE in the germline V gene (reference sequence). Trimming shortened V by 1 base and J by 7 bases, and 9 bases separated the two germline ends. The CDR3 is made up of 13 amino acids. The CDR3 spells CASSLRAGNEQFF. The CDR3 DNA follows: TGTGCCAGCAGCTTGAGGGCGGGGAATGAGCAGTTCTTC.

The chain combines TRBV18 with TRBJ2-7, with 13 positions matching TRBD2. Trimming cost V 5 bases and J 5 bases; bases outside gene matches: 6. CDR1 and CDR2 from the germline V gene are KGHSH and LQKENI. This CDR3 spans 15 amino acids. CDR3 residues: CASSTETSGRNEQYF. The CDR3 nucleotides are TGTGCCAGCTCAACGGAGACTAGCGGGAGGAACGAGCAGTACTTC.

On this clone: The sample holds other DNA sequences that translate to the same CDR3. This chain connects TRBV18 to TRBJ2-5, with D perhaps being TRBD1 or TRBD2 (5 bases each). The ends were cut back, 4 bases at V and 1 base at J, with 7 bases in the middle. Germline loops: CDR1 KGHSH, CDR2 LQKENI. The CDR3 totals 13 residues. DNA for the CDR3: TGTGCCAGCTCACGGGACCCCCAAGAGACCCAGTACTTC. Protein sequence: CASSRDPQETQYF. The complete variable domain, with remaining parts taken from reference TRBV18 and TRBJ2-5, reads NAGVMQNPRHLVRRRGQEARLRCSPMKGHSHVYWYRQLPEEGLKFMVYLQKENIIDESGMPKERFSAEFPKEGPSILRIQQVVRGDSAAYFCASSRDPQETQYFGPGTRLLVL.

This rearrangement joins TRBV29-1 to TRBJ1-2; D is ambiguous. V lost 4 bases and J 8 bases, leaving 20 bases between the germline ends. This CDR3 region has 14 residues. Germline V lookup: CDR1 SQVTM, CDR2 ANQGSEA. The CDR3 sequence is CSVVPILDPRGYTF. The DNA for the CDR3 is TGCAGCGTTGTTCCCATCCTTGACCCAAGGGGCTACACCTTC.

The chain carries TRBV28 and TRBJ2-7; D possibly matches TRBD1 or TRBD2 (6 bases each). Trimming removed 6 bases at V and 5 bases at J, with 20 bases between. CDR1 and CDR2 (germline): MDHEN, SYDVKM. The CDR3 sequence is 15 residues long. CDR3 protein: CASSPGTPRGHEQYF. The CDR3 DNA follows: TGTGCCAGCAGCCCGGGGACTCCCAGGGGCCACGAGCAGTACTTC. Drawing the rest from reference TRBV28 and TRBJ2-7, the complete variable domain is DVKVTQSSRYLVKRTGEKVFLECVQDMDHENMFWYRQDPGLGLRLIYFSYDVKMKEKGDIPEGYSVSREKKERFSLILESASTNQTSMYLCASSPGTPRGHEQYFGPGTRLTVT.

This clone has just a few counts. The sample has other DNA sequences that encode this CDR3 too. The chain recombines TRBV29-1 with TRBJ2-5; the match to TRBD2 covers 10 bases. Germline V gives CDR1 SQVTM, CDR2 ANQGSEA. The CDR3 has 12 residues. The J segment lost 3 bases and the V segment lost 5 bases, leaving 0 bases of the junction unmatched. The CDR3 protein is CSVLAGEETQYF. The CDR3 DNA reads TGCAGCGTTCTAGCGGGAGAAGAGACCCAGTACTTC.

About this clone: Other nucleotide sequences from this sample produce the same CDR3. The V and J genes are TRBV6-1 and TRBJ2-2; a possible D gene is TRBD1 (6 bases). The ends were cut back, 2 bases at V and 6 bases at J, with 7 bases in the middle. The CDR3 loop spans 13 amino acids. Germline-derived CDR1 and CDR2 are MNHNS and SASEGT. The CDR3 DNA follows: TGTGCCAGCAGTGAACAGGGGTCCGGGGAGCTGTTTTTT. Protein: CASSEQGSGELFF.

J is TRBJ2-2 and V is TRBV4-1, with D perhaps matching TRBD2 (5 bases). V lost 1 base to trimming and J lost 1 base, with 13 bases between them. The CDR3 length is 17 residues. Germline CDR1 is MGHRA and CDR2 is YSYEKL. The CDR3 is CASSQGLTGRNTGELFF. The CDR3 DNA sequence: TGCGCCAGCAGCCAAGGGCTAACGGGAAGGAACACCGGGGAGCTGTTTTTT.

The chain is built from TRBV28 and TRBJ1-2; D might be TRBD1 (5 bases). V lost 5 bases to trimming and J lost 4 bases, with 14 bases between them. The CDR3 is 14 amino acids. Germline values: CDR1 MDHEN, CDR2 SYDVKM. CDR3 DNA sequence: TGTGCCAGCAGTCCCTCCCCCGGGGGCTATGGCTACACCTTC. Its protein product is CASSPSPGGYGYTF.

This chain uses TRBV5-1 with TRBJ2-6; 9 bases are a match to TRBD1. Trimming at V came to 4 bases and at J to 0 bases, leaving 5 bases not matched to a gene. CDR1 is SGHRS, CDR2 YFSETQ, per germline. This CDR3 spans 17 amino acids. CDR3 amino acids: CASSRTGAPSGANVLTF. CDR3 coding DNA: TGCGCCAGCAGCCGGACAGGGGCACCCTCTGGGGCCAACGTCCTGACTTTC.

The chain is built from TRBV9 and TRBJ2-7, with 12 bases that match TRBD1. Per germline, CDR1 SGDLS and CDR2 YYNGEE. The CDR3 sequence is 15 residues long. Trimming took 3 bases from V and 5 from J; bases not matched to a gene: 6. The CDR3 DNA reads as TGTGCCAGCAGCGCGGGGGGACAGGGGGCCGACGAGCAGTACTTC. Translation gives CASSAGGQGADEQYF.

As DNA, the CDR3 is TGCGCCAGCAGCGTTTCGGTGGGGACCGGGGAGCTGTTTTTT. Translated, it gives CASSVSVGTGELFF. The J gene is TRBJ2-2, the V gene TRBV5-1, with D unclear. CDR1 and CDR2 (germline): SGHRS, YFSETQ. The CDR3 sequence is 14 residues long. V was cut by 4 bases and J by 5 bases, with 12 bases left in between.